This TCR beta chain was observed in a study of T cell changes during pregnancy in multiple sclerosis. CDR3 length: 15 amino acids. Trimming took 4 bases from V and 0 from J, leaving 13 bases between them. Germline V gene sequence: CDR1 SGHVS, CDR2 FQNEAQ. Repertoires were generated with immunoSEQ multiplex PCR, while TCRdb's copy carries only in-frame clones and drops some. The table includes about 93,000 clones, 85% to 95% detected once. Sequences were derived from peripheral blood, sampled after pregnancy. The receptor comes from a female donor with multiple sclerosis, enrolled in a pregnancy study. The chain uses TRBV7-8 and TRBJ2-7, with D maybe TRBD2 (5 bases). CDR3 region: CASSWGVTSSYEQYF. DNA of the CDR3: TGTGCCAGCAGCTGGGGAGTCACGAGCTCCTACGAGCAGTACTTC.